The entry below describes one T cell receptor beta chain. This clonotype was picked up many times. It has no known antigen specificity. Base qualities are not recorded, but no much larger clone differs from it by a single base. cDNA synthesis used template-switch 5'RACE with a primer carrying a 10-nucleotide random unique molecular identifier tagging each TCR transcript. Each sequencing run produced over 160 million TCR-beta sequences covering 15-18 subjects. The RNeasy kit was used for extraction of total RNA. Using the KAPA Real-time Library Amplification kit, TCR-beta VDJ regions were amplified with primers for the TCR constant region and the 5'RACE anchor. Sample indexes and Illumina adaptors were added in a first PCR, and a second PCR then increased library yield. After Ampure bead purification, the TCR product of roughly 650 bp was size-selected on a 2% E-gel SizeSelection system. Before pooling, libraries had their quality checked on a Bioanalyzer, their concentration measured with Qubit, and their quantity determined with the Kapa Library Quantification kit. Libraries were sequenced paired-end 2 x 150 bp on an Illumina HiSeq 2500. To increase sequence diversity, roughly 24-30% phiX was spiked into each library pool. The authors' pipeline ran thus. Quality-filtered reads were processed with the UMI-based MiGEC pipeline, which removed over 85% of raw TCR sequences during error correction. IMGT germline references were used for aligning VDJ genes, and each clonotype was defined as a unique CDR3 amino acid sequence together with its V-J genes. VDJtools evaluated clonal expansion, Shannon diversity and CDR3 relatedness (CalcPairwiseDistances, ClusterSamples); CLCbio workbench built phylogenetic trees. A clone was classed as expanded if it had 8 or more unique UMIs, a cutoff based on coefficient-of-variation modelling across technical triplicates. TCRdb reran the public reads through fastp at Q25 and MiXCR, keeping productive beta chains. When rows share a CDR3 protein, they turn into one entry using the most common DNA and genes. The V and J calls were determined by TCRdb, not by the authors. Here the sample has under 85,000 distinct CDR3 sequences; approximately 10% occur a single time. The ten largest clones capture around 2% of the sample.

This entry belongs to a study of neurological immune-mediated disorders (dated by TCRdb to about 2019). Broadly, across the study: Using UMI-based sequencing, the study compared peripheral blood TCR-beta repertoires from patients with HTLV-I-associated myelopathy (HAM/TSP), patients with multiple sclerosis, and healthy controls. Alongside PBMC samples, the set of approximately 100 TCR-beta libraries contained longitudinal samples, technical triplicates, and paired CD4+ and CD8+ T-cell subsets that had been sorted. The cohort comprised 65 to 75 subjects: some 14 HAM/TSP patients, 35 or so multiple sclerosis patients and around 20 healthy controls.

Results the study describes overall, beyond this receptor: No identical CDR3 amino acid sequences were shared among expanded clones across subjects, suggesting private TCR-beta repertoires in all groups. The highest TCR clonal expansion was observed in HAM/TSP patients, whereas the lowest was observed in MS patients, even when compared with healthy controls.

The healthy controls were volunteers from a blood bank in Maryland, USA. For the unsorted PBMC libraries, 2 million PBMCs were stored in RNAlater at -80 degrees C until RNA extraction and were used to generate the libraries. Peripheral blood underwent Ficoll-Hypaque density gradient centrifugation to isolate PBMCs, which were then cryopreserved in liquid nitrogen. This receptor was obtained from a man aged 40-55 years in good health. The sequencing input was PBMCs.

The DNA sequence is as follows: TGCGCCAGCAGCTCCCGGGACGTCAACTACGAGCAGTACTTC. The resulting protein is CASSSRDVNYEQYF. The chain is made from TRBV5-1 and TRBJ2-7, with the D call perhaps TRBD1 or TRBD2, as 5 bases match in each case. The CDR3 spans 14 residues, from the cysteine through the phenylalanine. Only the CDR3 DNA stays, 42 bases, in frame from base 1. A distance of 13 bases separates the germline ends of V and J, which lose 3 bases and 3 bases respectively. The germline V gene provides CDR1 SGHRS and CDR2 YFSETQ.